This T cell receptor (beta chain) was identified in a study of monozygotic twins with inflammatory bowel disease. Eight separate reactions per sample yielded the cDNA. Reanalyzing the 5' RACE reads, TCRdb keeps one entry per CDR3 protein, without DNA. This table lists approximately 390,000 distinct CDR3 sequences. This CDR3 comprises 15 residues. Germline V gene sequence: CDR1 ENHRY, CDR2 SYGVKD. Sequenced material: blood. This clonotype was sampled from a human donor with ulcerative colitis or Crohn's disease, or a healthy co-twin of an affected twin (not recorded which). The chain uses TRBV10-3 and TRBJ2-2; TCRdb proposes TRBD1, but this gene call is untestable without DNA. CDR3 loop: CAIRQRDTITGELFF.